This T cell receptor (beta chain) appears in the sequencing data of a study of T-cell reconstitution after alpha-beta-depleted transplantation in children. The study, taken as a whole, reports: The main origin of T-cell counts and diversity one year after transplant was newly produced T cells.

This clonotype was counted between two and nine times. No antigen is known for it. For TCRbeta, the library was prepared with unique molecular identifiers. TCRdb recomputed calls from the PCR reads with MiXCR, one row per CDR3 protein. The sample records about 830,000 distinct CDR3 sequences, around 17% being singletons. The CDR3 totals 15 residues. The germline V gene has CDR1 SGHAT and CDR2 FQNNGV. V lost 5 bases and J 0 bases, leaving 10 bases between the germline ends. The chain links TRBV11-2 to TRBJ1-4; tentative D call: TRBD1 (6 bases). The material was PBMCs, mostly from graft donor cells, obtained 360 days after TCRalphabeta/CD19-depleted stem cell transplant. The receptor was isolated from a male patient between 10 and 17 years old who had a stem cell transplant for acute lymphoblastic leukemia, so the T cells may come from the graft donor. The CDR3 sequence: CASSGYRATNEKLFF. CDR3 bases: TGTGCCAGCAGCGGCTACAGGGCAACTAATGAAAAACTGTTTTTT.